Below, 6 T cell receptor beta chains from the same sample are listed, as sequenced in a study of cytomegalovirus exposure and HLA in healthy donors. Primers: 60 Vbeta forward and 13 Jbeta reverse. TCRdb keeps only in-frame clones here, not all; method: immunoSEQ multiplex PCR. There are 140,000 or so clones in the sample; over 60% occur only once, and 1.5% to 2% lies in the top ten. The sequenced sample consisted of PBMCs. The receptors originated from a woman aged 40 to 49 in good health and CMV-seronegative.

The rearrangement uses TRBV16 and TRBJ2-5; D may be TRBD2 (5 bases). This CDR3 comprises 15 residues. From germline, CDR1 is KGHSY and CDR2 FQNENV. V shed 0 bases and J shed 2 bases, with 10 bases lying between them. The DNA of the CDR3 is TGTGCCAGCAGCCAATCTGGACTCTGGCAAGAGACCCAGTACTTC. Protein product: CASSQSGLWQETQYF.

The rearrangement links TRBV28 to TRBJ1-1, with no clear D. V lost 6 bases to trimming and J lost 1 base, with 9 bases between them. Germline lookup yields CDR1 MDHEN and CDR2 SYDVKM. The CDR3 covers 13 residues. The CDR3: CASRGSPNTEAFF. Here the CDR3 DNA reads TGTGCCAGCAGAGGGAGCCCGAACACTGAAGCTTTCTTT.

V gene TRBV29-1 combines with J gene TRBJ2-5, with D possibly TRBD1 on 6 matching bases. TRBJ2-7 matches the DNA end more closely, so the J call is doubtful. CDR1 is SQVTM and CDR2 is ANQGSEA in the germline V gene. CDR3 length equals 14 residues. The CDR3 loop is CSVEVGAASGEQYF. Written as DNA, the CDR3 is TGCAGCGTTGAGGTGGGGGCCGCCTCCGGCGAGCAGTACTTC.

This sequence joins TRBV29-1 and TRBJ2-7, with a tentative D call TRBD2 (5 bases). The V gene lost 2 bases and the J gene lost 2 bases, with 22 bases spanning the gap. CDR1 and CDR2 from the germline V gene are SQVTM and ANQGSEA. There are 17 residues in the CDR3. CDR3 nucleotide sequence: TGCAGCGTTGAAACCCCGGACGAGGGCCTTGACACCTACGAGCAGTACTTC. Its translation: CSVETPDEGLDTYEQYF.

The CDR3 is CASSLERGARETQYF. For the CDR3, the DNA is TGTGCCAGCAGCTTGGAACGGGGGGCCCGTGAGACCCAGTACTTC. The chain uses TRBV5-6 and TRBJ2-5; weak D call: TRBD2 (7 bases). The length of the CDR3 is 15 residues. The germline V gene encodes CDR1 SGHDT and CDR2 YYEEEE. The V end was cut by 0 bases, the J end by 5 bases, with 14 bases between.

This clone was detected once. This chain uses TRBV5-1 with TRBJ2-3; tentatively, D is TRBD1 (5 bases). Trimming took off 2 bases at V and 6 bases at J, with 16 bases between the two ends. The CDR3 is made up of 15 amino acids. Germline CDR1 SGHRS, CDR2 YFSETQ. CDR3 sequence reads: CASSFSQVARDTQYF. Here the CDR3 DNA reads TGCGCCAGCAGCTTCTCACAGGTGGCGCGGGATACGCAGTATTTT.